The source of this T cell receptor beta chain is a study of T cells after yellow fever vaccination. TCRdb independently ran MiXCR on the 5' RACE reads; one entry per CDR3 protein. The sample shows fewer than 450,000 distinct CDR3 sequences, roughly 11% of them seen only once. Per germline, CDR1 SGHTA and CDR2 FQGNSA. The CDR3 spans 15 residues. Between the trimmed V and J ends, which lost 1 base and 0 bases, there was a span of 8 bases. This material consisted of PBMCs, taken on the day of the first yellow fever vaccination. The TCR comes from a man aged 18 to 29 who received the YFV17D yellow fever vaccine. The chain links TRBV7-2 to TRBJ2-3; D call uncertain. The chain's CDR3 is CASSLVVLSTDTQYF. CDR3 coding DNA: TGTGCCAGCAGCTTAGTGGTGCTAAGCACAGATACGCAGTATTTT.